This record concerns one T cell receptor (beta chain) sequence. The sample holds a few counts of this clone. Its antigen is unknown. One base away there is no much larger clone; base qualities are not given. Trimming takes 5 bases from V and 10 bases from J, and the germline ends sit 15 bases apart. Based on the germline V gene, the CDR1 and CDR2 sequences are KGHSH and LQKENI. The CDR3 measures 13 amino acids from cysteine to phenylalanine. Of all the DNA, just the CDR3 is kept, 39 bases in frame from base 1. The sample belongs to a study of T cell responses to AZD1222 COVID-19 vaccine (dated by TCRdb to the early 2020s). Some background on the complete study: TCR sequencing covered more than 230 trial participants: 200 to 220 given two doses of AZD1222 and approximately 26 given two doses of MenACWY control vaccine. Enrollment into the trials was organized by age into subgroups of 18-55, 56-69 and 70-plus years, and those subgroups contained roughly 140, 27 and 60 TCR-sequenced participants, respectively.

General conclusions and limits of the study: Spike-specific TCR breadth and depth rose significantly after two AZD1222 doses compared with day 0 and with MenACWY recipients. In the small 56-69-year group, the increase in depth fell short of significance, most likely because of low power. Because no samples from the day 14 peak response were available, repertoires could be characterized only after the peak T cell response. The vaccine-associated CD4 TCRs covered the entire spike protein, and the dominant responses fell in regions 160-218 and 743-854. Most participants were white British and females outnumbered males, and the authors suggested that clonal diversity may have been underestimated. Only 5 to 7 AZD1222 recipients were SARS-CoV-2 seropositive at baseline, limiting conclusions about previously exposed vaccinees. Nearly half of unique spike-specific TCRs reportedly recognized epitopes outside regions mutated in the B.1.351 and B.1.1.7 variants.

The label giving this sample's time point can be read as: baseline before first vaccination. The treatment or condition label corresponds to: meningococcal conjugate vaccine given as trial control. Vaccinee samples were obtained from the UK trials COV001 and COV002, which included a single-blind randomized controlled phase 2/3 trial of AZD1222 (ChAdOx1 nCoV-19) in healthy adults. For TCRbeta chain sequencing, PBMC samples were collected from trial participants at day 0 and at day 28 after the second dose. The CDR3 regions of human TCRbeta chains were analyzed by immunosequencing. As for the original processing: TCRs in the repertoires were matched against a reference library of SARS-CoV-2-specific TCRs that had been generated with the MIRA antigen-specificity platform. Breadth meant the fraction of unique TCRs that were SARS-CoV-2-associated, whereas depth meant the fraction of total T cells that were SARS-CoV-2-associated. Using the MIRA data, every spike-specific TCR was mapped to the spike region that the TCR reacted to and assigned to either a CD4 or a CD8 class. Log10-transformed breadth and depth values were compared by one-way ANOVA with Sidak's multiple comparisons tests. The immuneACCESS repertoire file appears here via TCRdb, limited to in-frame rearrangements. These files lack a portion of the clones; in checked studies, under half of the deficit traces to unresolved V genes, and the cause of the others is not known. V and J calls plus clone size are reproduced from that table; the DNA served to infer D and trimming. The table for this sample lists roughly 70,000 clones; about four fifths of them were counted only once. Of the sample, around 25% falls within the top ten clones.

The sequence derives from an adult in good health. The sequence links TRBV18 to TRBJ1-5; the D segment cannot be called with confidence. The sequencing used peripheral blood, collected on day 0 of MenACWY control vaccination. Here the CDR3 is given as CASSSYPGSPQHF. The nucleotide sequence is TGTGCCAGCTCATCCTATCCGGGGTCTCCCCAGCATTTT.